This record covers a single TCR beta chain. Antigen: not known. The record originates from a study of T cells expressing NK-cell markers. Study in general: It was sorted CD3+CD56-NKG2C+, CD3+CD56+NKG2C- and CD3+CD56+NKG2C+ T cells that provided the TCR beta repertoires. Out of eight donors sequenced, seven tested HCMV-seropositive and the remaining one seronegative. Study-wide points: In a handful of donors, dominant clonotypes made up roughly 28.3-65% of CD3+CD56-NKG2C+ cells.

Per germline, CDR1 LNHDA and CDR2 SQIVND (reference sequence). The CDR3 totals 18 residues. TCRdb re-called the 5' RACE reads, yielding one record per CDR3 amino acid sequence without DNA. The sample has just under 150,000 distinct CDR3 sequences; the top ten hold 9% to 15%. The chain carries TRBV19 and TRBJ2-6; there is no DNA to check the TCRdb D call of TRBD1. This TCR was sampled from a man aged 18 to 30 in good health. Sequencing used blood T cells: a sorted CD56 or NKG2C T cell subset, CD4+ or CD8+ T cells, or bulk PBMC T cells (not recorded which). CDR3 sequence: CATNRPGALNSGANVLTF. Combining the CDR3 with reference TRBV19 and TRBJ2-6 gives the whole variable domain DGGITQSPKYLFRKEGQNVTLSCEQNLNHDAMYWYRQDPGQGLRLIYYSQIVNDFQKGDIAEGYSVSREKKESFPLTVTSAQKNPTAFYLCATNRPGALNSGANVLTFGAGSRLTVL.